A single sample gave rise to the 10 T cell receptor beta chains below, sequenced in a study of CD8+CD57+ T cells in acquired aplastic anemia. It was patients with CD8+CD57+ cell expansion by flow cytometry who were chosen for sequencing. CDR3 and TCR beta VDJ profiling relied on a genomic DNA template. TCRdb reanalysed the reads using MiXCR and keeps one entry per CDR3 protein. The top ten hold approximately 3% of the sample, which has about 160,000 distinct CDR3 sequences, roughly 43% seen once. Sequenced material: sorted CD4+, CD8+, or CD8+CD57+ T cells (not recorded which) from PBMCs. The receptors come from a human donor with aplastic anemia.

This clonotype appeared many times. J is TRBJ2-3 and V is TRBV2; 7 bases are shared with TRBD1. The CDR3 is made up of 14 amino acids. The V gene's germline CDR1 is SNHLY and CDR2 FYNNEI. The trim removed 6 bases at V and 1 base at J, leaving 4 bases unmatched. The CDR3 reads CASSSTGGTDTQYF. CDR3 in DNA: TGTGCCAGCAGCTCCACAGGGGGCACAGATACGCAGTATTTT.

This clonotype showed up many times. CDR3 protein: CATRPSGTSTDTQYF. CDR3 nucleotides: TGTGCCACCAGGCCCTCCGGGACTAGCACAGATACGCAGTATTTT. This chain links TRBV24-1 with TRBJ2-3; the D gene is possibly TRBD2 (6 bases). With 7 bases removed from V and 0 bases from J, the gap between germline ends came to 13 bases. Germline CDR1 is KGHDR and CDR2 is SFDVKD. CDR3 length: 15 residues.

This clonotype was counted many times. The chain combines TRBV7-9 with TRBJ2-1; no clear D gene. Germline V CDR1 and CDR2: SEHNR, FQNEAQ (reference sequence). This CDR3 is 12 amino acids long. Trimming left V 3 bases short and J 2 bases short, with 2 bases between. CDR3 residues: CASSFPYNEQFF. The CDR3 DNA sequence: TGTGCCAGCAGCTTTCCCTACAATGAGCAGTTCTTC. The whole variable domain, remainder taken from reference TRBV7-9 and TRBJ2-1, is DTGVSQNPRHKITKRGQNVTFRCDPISEHNRLYWYRQTLGQGPEFLTYFQNEAQLEKSRLLSDRFSAERPKGSFSTLEIQRTEQGDSAMYLCASSFPYNEQFFGPGTRLTVL.

This clonotype has a handful of counts. At one of its ends the junction is not consistent with the germline gene, which may arise from a read error. CDR3 protein: CASSPIAWNTEAFF. The CDR3 coding sequence is TGTGCCAGCAGCCCGATTGCCTGGAACACTGAAGCCTTCTTT. The V call is TRBV9, the J call TRBJ1-1; D is uncertain. Germline CDR1 SGDLS, CDR2 YYNGEE. This CDR3 has 14 residues.

The chain couples TRBV11-2 to TRBJ1-2, with a weak D call TRBD1 (5 bases). Germline V lookup: CDR1 SGHAT, CDR2 FQNNGV. This CDR3 is 14 amino acids long. Trimming shortened V by 2 bases and J by 6 bases, and 13 bases separated the two germline ends. In DNA, the CDR3 is TGTGCCAGCAGCTTATCTGTCAGGGTGAATGGCTACACCTTC. Translation: CASSLSVRVNGYTF.

This clonotype was seen many times. The chain uses TRBV29-1 and TRBJ1-1; D unresolved. Trimming stripped 8 bases from V and 4 bases from J, with 11 bases between. The CDR3 sequence is 11 residues long. Per germline, CDR1 SQVTM and CDR2 ANQGSEA. DNA for the CDR3: TGCAGCCAAGCCGTAGGCACTGAAGCTTTCTTT. Translating it yields CSQAVGTEAFF. Together with reference TRBV29-1 and TRBJ1-1, the CDR3 gives the full variable domain: SAVISQKPSRDICQRGTSLTIQCQVDSQVTMMFWYRQQPGQSLTLIATANQGSEATYESGFVIDKFPISRPNLTFSTLTVSNMSPEDSSIYLCSQAVGTEAFFGQGTRLTVV.

The table lists this clonotype with many counts. The V gene is TRBV20-1, the J gene TRBJ1-2, with D unclear. V lost 5 bases to trimming and J lost 6 bases, with 7 bases between them. This CDR3 is 10 amino acids long. The germline gives CDR1 DFQATT, CDR2 SNEGSKA (reference sequence). The CDR3 here is CSAWGNGYTF. The CDR3 nucleotides are TGCAGTGCTTGGGGAAATGGCTACACCTTC.

Many counts were recorded for this clonotype. The gene calls are TRBV7-9 and TRBJ1-4, with a possible D match to TRBD1 (5 bases). V lost 5 bases, J lost 0 bases, and 10 bases lay in between. The V gene's germline CDR1 is SEHNR and CDR2 FQNEAQ (reference sequence). The CDR3 is made up of 15 amino acids. The CDR3 protein is CASSTPGATNEKLFF. CDR3 in DNA: TGTGCCAGCAGCACCCCGGGGGCAACTAATGAAAAACTGTTTTTT.

The chain joins TRBV7-9 to TRBJ2-7, with D tentatively TRBD1 (5 bases). V shed 1 base and J shed 0 bases, with 10 bases lying between them. This CDR3 comprises 15 residues. Germline V gene sequence: CDR1 SEHNR, CDR2 FQNEAQ (reference sequence). The chain's CDR3 is CASSLVVGLSYEQYF. The CDR3 DNA is TGTGCCAGCAGCTTAGTTGTGGGGCTCTCCTACGAGCAGTACTTC. Together with reference TRBV7-9 and TRBJ2-7, the CDR3 gives the full variable domain: DTGVSQNPRHKITKRGQNVTFRCDPISEHNRLYWYRQTLGQGPEFLTYFQNEAQLEKSRLLSDRFSAERPKGSFSTLEIQRTEQGDSAMYLCASSLVVGLSYEQYFGPGTRLTVT.

This clonotype was seen just once. The chain employs TRBV7-2 and TRBJ1-1; no definite D call. Germline V gene data show CDR1 as SGHTA and CDR2 as FQGNSA. The CDR3 has 15 residues. Trimming cost V 2 bases and J 0 bases, with 10 bases left between them. CDR3 nucleotides: TGTGCCAGCAGCTTAAGTCCCTACGTGAACACTGAAGCTTTCTTT. As protein: CASSLSPYVNTEAFF. Together with reference TRBV7-2 and TRBJ1-1, the CDR3 gives the full variable domain: GAGVSQSPSNKVTEKGKDVELRCDPISGHTALYWYRQSLGQGLEFLIYFQGNSAPDKSGLPSDRFSAERTGGSVSTLTIQRTQQEDSAVYLCASSLSPYVNTEAFFGQGTRLTVV.